This is a list of T cell receptor beta chains from one sample in a study of blood T cell repertoires in COVID-19. Profiling relied on immunoSEQ multiplex PCR, and the TCRdb table lists in-frame clones only, not all of them. The repertoire includes more than 85,000 clones, roughly 87% of them detected once, and more than 4.5% sits in the top ten. The sample taken for sequencing was peripheral blood. These TCRs come from a human donor in a cohort sampled during active COVID-19. The CDR3 runs from the conserved cysteine through the conserved F or W. A D gene is named only where the DNA matches it firmly. Not every row has a clone size; where given, it reads once, few, many or a size class.

clone size	J gene	V gene	D gene	CDR3 DNA	CDR3 protein
NA	TRBJ1-2	TRBV28	NA	TGTGCCACCACATATGTCCCTGGCTATGGCTACACCTTC	CATTYVPGYGYTF
NA	TRBJ1-4	TRBV7-6	TRBD1	TGTGCCAGCAGCTTTGGGGACAGGTCCCCTAGAGGGGAGGGCAAACTGTTTTTT	CASSFGDRSPRGEGKLFF
few	TRBJ1-1	TRBV10-3	TRBD1	TGTGCCATCAGTTGGGACAGGACGGGCACTGAAGCTTTCTTT	CAISWDRTGTEAFF
NA	TRBJ2-3	TRBV11-2	TRBD2	TGTGCCAGCAGCTTTCCCCGGACTAGCGGGGGGGGGCAGTATTTT	CASSFPRTSGGGQYF
NA	TRBJ1-1	TRBV6-5	TRBD1	TGTGCCAGCAACCAGGGGGCGGCGAACACTGAAGCTTTCTTT	CASNQGAANTEAFF
few	TRBJ1-1	TRBV19	NA	TGTGCCAGTAGTATAGCGACAGGCCCGTTTGAAGCTTTCTTT	CASSIATGPFEAFF
NA	TRBJ1-6	TRBV5-6	NA	TGTGCCAGCAGCGGACAGTTAAATTCACCCCTCCACTTT	CASSGQLNSPLHF
NA	TRBJ2-3	TRBV6-5	TRBD1	TGTGCCAGCAGTAGTACAGGGGCAGATACGCAGTATTTT	CASSSTGADTQYF
once	TRBJ2-7	TRBV14	NA	TGTGCCAGCAGCCAAGTCTCCCACGAGCAGTACTTC	CASSQVSHEQYF
once	TRBJ2-3	TRBV7-2	NA	TGTGCCAGCAGCATAGACAGAAGCACAGATACGCAGTATTTT	CASSIDRSTDTQYF
once	TRBJ2-2	TRBV29-1	TRBD2	TGCAGCGTCGCCCAGGGGACTAGCGGGACGAACACCGGGGAGCTGTTTTTT	CSVAQGTSGTNTGELFF
NA	TRBJ2-5	TRBV9	TRBD1	TGTGCCAGCAGCGGGACAGGGACGGGAGAGACCCAGTACTTC	CASSGTGTGETQYF
NA	TRBJ1-2	TRBV6-5	NA	TGTGCCAGCAGTTACCAAAGAACAGGGCCCTATGGCTACACCTTC	CASSYQRTGPYGYTF
few	TRBJ1-1	TRBV14	NA	TGTGCCAGCAGCCACGGGACAATGAACACTGAAGCTTTCTTT	CASSHGTMNTEAFF
NA	TRBJ2-7	TRBV27	TRBD2	TGTGCCAGCAGTTTTGGGGTAGCGGGATCCTACGAGCAGTACTTC	CASSFGVAGSYEQYF
few	TRBJ2-3	TRBV11-3	NA	TGTGCCAGCAGCTTGAACGGTGATACGCAGTATTTT	CASSLNGDTQYF
few	TRBJ1-2	TRBV5-1	NA	TGCGCCAGCAGCTCCGGAGGGACCAACTATGGCTACACCTTC	CASSSGGTNYGYTF
NA	TRBJ2-3	TRBV3-1/TRBV3-2	NA	TGTGCCAGCAGCCCCACCCGGACAATAGATACGCAGTATTTT	CASSPTRTIDTQYF
once	TRBJ1-6	TRBV19	NA	TGTGCCGTCGGCCTGGCTGGCGGGGGATTGTCACCCCTCCACTTT	CAVGLAGGGLSPLHF
NA	TRBJ2-5	TRBV2	NA	TGTGCCAGCAGTGAACGAGAGACCCAGTACTTC	CASSERETQYF
NA	TRBJ2-2	TRBV5-4	NA	TGTGCCAGCAGCTTGGTACAGAACACCGGGGAGCTGTTTTTT	CASSLVQNTGELFF
NA	TRBJ2-2	TRBV24-1	TRBD1	TGTGCCACCAGCACAGGGGCCGGGGAGCTGTTTTTT	CATSTGAGELFF
NA	TRBJ2-2	TRBV29-1	NA	TGCAGCCATAGATCGGACAGCCCCACCGGGGAGCTGTTTTTT	CSHRSDSPTGELFF
NA	TRBJ2-1	TRBV5-1	TRBD1	TGCGCCAGCAGCTCGGGACAGGGTTCCTACAATGAGCAGTTCTTC	CASSSGQGSYNEQFF
NA	TRBJ2-7	TRBV5-1	NA	TGCGCCAGCAGCCCACAAACCGGGACTCTATACGAGCAGTACTTC	CASSPQTGTLYEQYF
NA	TRBJ2-1	TRBV30	NA	TGTGCCTGGAGCTCCCGGGACTCCTACAATGAGCAGTTCTTC	CAWSSRDSYNEQFF
NA	TRBJ1-2	TRBV5-3	NA	TGTGCCAGTCGAAAGGTACAGGGCTTAGCTAACTATGGCTACACCTTC	CASRKVQGLANYGYTF
medium-sized	TRBJ1-1	TRBV9	NA	TGTGCCAGCAGCGTAGACTGGAACACTGAAGCTTTCTTT	CASSVDWNTEAFF
many	TRBJ1-1	TRBV6-5	NA	TGTGCCAGCACCGAAGGAGTTGAGGGGAACACTGAAGCTTTCTTT	CASTEGVEGNTEAFF
NA	TRBJ1-5	TRBV21-1	NA	TGTGCCAGCAGCAAAAGTACAGGCAGGTATTTT	CASSKSTGRYF
NA	TRBJ1-1	TRBV5-1	NA	TGCGCCAGCATGAAAGACAGACCAATCGAGTCCACTGAAGCTTTCTTT	CASMKDRPIESTEAFF
NA	TRBJ2-5	TRBV2	TRBD1	TGTGCCAGCAGTGGTGGGACAGTACAAGAGACCCAGTACTTC	CASSGGTVQETQYF
NA	TRBJ2-5	TRBV6-1	NA	TGTGCCAGCAGTGAAACGTTAGGAGGTGCGGAGACCCAGTACTTC	CASSETLGGAETQYF
few	TRBJ1-2	TRBV3-1/TRBV3-2	TRBD1	TGTGCCAGCAGCCTCAAGTATGACAGGGGAAACTATGGCTACACCTTC	CASSLKYDRGNYGYTF
NA	TRBJ1-2	TRBV3-1/TRBV3-2	NA	TGTGCCAGCAGCTTCGAGGCGGGGGCGCGTGGCTACACCTTC	CASSFEAGARGYTF
NA	TRBJ2-3	TRBV2	TRBD2	TGTGCCAGCAGCCAGAGGACTAGCGGGAGGGCCGGTAGAGATACGCAGTATTTT	CASSQRTSGRAGRDTQYF
once	TRBJ1-1	TRBV6-5	TRBD1	TGTGCCAGCAGTTACTTCGAGGGGGCGGGCACTGAAGCTTTCTTT	CASSYFEGAGTEAFF
NA	TRBJ2-1	TRBV3-1/TRBV3-2	NA	TGTGCCAGCAGCCAAGAGGGGGGAAGAGAGTGGAATGAGCAGTTCTTC	CASSQEGGREWNEQFF
NA	TRBJ2-3	TRBV19	TRBD1	TGTGCCAGTAGCTGGGACAGGGGGCAAGATACGCAGTATTTT	CASSWDRGQDTQYF
NA	TRBJ1-1	TRBV24-1	NA	TGTGCCACCAGTGCCAAAAACACTGAAGCTTTCTTT	CATSAKNTEAFF
once	TRBJ1-4	TRBV5-1	TRBD1	TGCGCCAGCAGCTTAAGCCCCCAGGGGGCCAGTAATGAAAAACTGTTTTTT	CASSLSPQGASNEKLFF
NA	TRBJ1-4	TRBV6-5	NA	TGTGCCAGCAGGCGGAAGGGGGCAACTAATGAAAAACTGTTTTTT	CASRRKGATNEKLFF